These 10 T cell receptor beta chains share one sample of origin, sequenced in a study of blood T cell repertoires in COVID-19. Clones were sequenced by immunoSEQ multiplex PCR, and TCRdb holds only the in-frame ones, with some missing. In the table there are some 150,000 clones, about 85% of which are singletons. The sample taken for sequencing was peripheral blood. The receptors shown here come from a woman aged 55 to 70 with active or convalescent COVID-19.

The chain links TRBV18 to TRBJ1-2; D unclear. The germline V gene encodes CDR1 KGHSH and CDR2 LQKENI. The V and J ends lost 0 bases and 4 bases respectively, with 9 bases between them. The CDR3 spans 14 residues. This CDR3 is CASSPPSGSYGYTF. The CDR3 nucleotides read TGTGCCAGCTCACCACCGTCGGGGTCCTATGGCTACACCTTC.

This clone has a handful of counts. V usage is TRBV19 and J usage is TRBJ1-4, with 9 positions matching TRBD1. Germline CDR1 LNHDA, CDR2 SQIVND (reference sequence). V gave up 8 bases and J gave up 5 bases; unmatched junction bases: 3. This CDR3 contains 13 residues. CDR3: CASRGTGNEKLFF. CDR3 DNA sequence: TGTGCCAGTCGAGGGACAGGGAATGAAAAACTGTTTTTT.

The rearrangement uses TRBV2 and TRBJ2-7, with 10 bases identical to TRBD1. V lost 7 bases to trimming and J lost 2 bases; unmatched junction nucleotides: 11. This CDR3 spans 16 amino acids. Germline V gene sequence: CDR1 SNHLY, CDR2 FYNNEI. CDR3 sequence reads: CASTFPGTGDTYEQYF. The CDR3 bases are TGTGCCAGCACCTTTCCTGGGACAGGGGATACCTACGAGCAGTACTTC.

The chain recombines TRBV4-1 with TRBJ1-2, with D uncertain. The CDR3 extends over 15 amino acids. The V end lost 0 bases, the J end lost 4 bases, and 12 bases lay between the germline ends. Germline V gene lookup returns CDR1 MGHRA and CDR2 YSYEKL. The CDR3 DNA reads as TGCGCCAGCAGCCAAGATCGCTTGGCCTCCTATGGCTACACCTTC. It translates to CASSQDRLASYGYTF.

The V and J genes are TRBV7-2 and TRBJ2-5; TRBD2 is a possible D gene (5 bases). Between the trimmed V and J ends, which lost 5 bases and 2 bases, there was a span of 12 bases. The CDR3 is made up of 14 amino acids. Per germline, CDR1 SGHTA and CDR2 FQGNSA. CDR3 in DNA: TGTGCCAGCAGCCTATCTTCGGGACAAGAGACCCAGTACTTC. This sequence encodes CASSLSSGQETQYF.

The CDR3 here is CASSPPSTGGAADTQYF. CDR3 in DNA: TGTGCCAGCTCACCCCCCTCGACAGGGGGCGCGGCAGATACGCAGTATTTT. The chain employs TRBV18 and TRBJ2-3; TRBD1 aligns across 10 bases. The ends lost 3 bases at V and 4 bases at J; junction bases unmatched: 10. The germline gives CDR1 KGHSH, CDR2 LQKENI. This CDR3 is built from 17 residues.

The CDR3 nucleotides are TGCGCCAGCAGTCGTGGCGGGGGCGACTATGGCTACACCTTC. This encodes CASSRGGGDYGYTF. The rearrangement links TRBV5-1 to TRBJ1-2, with D possibly matching TRBD1 (6 bases). Germline assignment: CDR1 SGHRS and CDR2 YFSETQ. The CDR3 spans 14 residues. The V end lost 5 bases, the J end lost 3 bases, and 14 bases lay between the germline ends.

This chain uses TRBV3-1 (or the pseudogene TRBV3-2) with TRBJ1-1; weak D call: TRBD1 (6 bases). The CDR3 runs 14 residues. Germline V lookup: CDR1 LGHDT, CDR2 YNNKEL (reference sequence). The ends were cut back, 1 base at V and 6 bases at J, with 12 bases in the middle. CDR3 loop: CASSQVQGLAEAFF. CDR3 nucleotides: TGTGCCAGCAGCCAAGTACAGGGTCTCGCTGAAGCTTTCTTT.

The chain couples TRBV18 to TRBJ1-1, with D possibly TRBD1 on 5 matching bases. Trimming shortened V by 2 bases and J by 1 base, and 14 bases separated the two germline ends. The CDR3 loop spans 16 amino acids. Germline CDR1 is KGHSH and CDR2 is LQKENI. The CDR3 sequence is CASSPSTQGTNTEAFF. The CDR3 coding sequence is TGTGCCAGCTCACCATCGACCCAGGGTACGAACACTGAAGCTTTCTTT.

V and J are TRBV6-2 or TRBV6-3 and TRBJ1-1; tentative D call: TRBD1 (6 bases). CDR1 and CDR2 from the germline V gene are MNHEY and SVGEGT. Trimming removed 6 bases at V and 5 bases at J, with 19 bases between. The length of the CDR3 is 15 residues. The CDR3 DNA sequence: TGTGCCAGCAGCCCGCAACAGGGAAGGGGGACTGAAGCTTTCTTT. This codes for CASSPQQGRGTEAFF.